The 23 T cell receptor beta chains listed next were all sequenced from one sample in a study of T cells in Graves' hyperthyroidism and ophthalmopathy. TCR beta CDR3 sequences were amplified from RNA transcripts. The HTBI primer set served for first-round RT-PCR of the TCR CDR3. TCRdb re-analysed the multiplex PCR reads in MiXCR, keeping a single row per CDR3 protein. The data hold 490,000 or so distinct CDR3 sequences, with less than 25% observed a single time. The sequencing sample was made of blood. All receptors come from a woman in her 70s with Graves' ophthalmopathy.

The rearrangement uses TRBV7-6 and TRBJ2-2, with D perhaps matching TRBD1 (5 bases). The CDR3 length is 15 residues. V gave up 1 base and J gave up 6 bases, with 12 bases separating them. Germline CDR1 reads SGHVS; CDR2 reads FNYEAQ. The CDR3 protein is CASSLVQGTAGELFF. The CDR3 coding sequence is TGTGCCAGCAGCTTAGTCCAGGGAACAGCCGGGGAGCTGTTTTTT.

This clonotype was counted at least ten times. The chain combines TRBV6-1 with TRBJ2-1, with D possibly matching TRBD2 (5 bases). CDR1 is MNHNS, CDR2 SASEGT, per germline. V lost 6 bases, J lost 7 bases, and 16 bases lay in between. The CDR3 spans 14 residues. CDR3 sequence (DNA): TGTGCCAGCAGGAGGGAAACCGCTTCTAATGAGCAGTTCTTC. As protein: CASRRETASNEQFF.

This clonotype was recorded a few times. V and J are TRBV20-1 and TRBJ1-1; D ambiguous. Germline CDR1 DFQATT, CDR2 SNEGSKA (reference sequence). CDR3 length: 13 residues. Trimming pared 6 bases from V and 4 bases from J, leaving 15 bases between. The CDR3 DNA is TGCAGTGCCCGAGGCGGGGTAATCACTGAAGCTTTCTTT. Its translation is CSARGGVITEAFF.

This clonotype turned up a few times. In nucleotides, the CDR3 is TGTGCCTGGAGTCGGACGGGAAGTGAGACCCAGTACTTC. Residues: CAWSRTGSETQYF. This sequence joins TRBV30 and TRBJ2-5, with D possibly being TRBD2 (5 bases). Germline CDR1 reads GTSNPN; CDR2 reads SVGIG (reference sequence). CDR3 length: 13 amino acids. V was trimmed by 2 bases and J by 5 bases, leaving 12 bases between them.

This clonotype showed up many times. This chain connects TRBV5-1 to TRBJ2-3, with TRBD1 identical over 9 bases. This CDR3 contains 15 residues. CDR1 is SGHRS, CDR2 YFSETQ, per germline. J was trimmed by 4 bases and V by 2 bases; bases with no gene match: 5. Here the CDR3 reads CASSFITGGADTQYF. DNA for the CDR3: TGCGCCAGCAGCTTCATTACAGGGGGCGCAGATACGCAGTATTTT.

This clonotype was observed a single time. V and J are TRBV11-3 and TRBJ2-3; D possibly corresponds to TRBD2 (6 bases). Trimming stripped 3 bases from V and 11 bases from J, with 18 bases between. The CDR3 runs to 14 residues. Germline lookup yields CDR1 SGHNT and CDR2 YENEEA. CDR3 DNA: TGTGCCAGCAGCTTGTTGCTTGGCGGGACGGTGCAGTATTTT. Encoded protein: CASSLLLGGTVQYF.

The V and J genes are TRBV5-1 and TRBJ2-2, with TRBD2 matching over 8 bases. V lost 5 bases and J lost 4; bases outside the gene matches: 7. The CDR3 is made up of 15 amino acids. CDR1 SGHRS and CDR2 YFSETQ come from the germline V gene. CDR3 DNA sequence: TGCGCCAGCAGATCCGGGACTAGAGGCACCGGGGAGCTGTTTTTT. This encodes CASRSGTRGTGELFF.

Only a few counts were recorded for this clonotype. V and J are TRBV18 and TRBJ1-4; D remains unclear. The CDR3 totals 15 residues. The ends were cut back, 2 bases at V and 1 base at J, with 8 bases in the middle. Germline V CDR1 and CDR2: KGHSH, LQKENI. CDR3 amino acids: CASSPWGGTNEKLFF. In DNA, the CDR3 is TGTGCCAGCTCACCATGGGGAGGAACTAATGAAAAACTGTTTTTT. Supplemented by reference TRBV18 and TRBJ1-4, the full variable domain reads NAGVMQNPRHLVRRRGQEARLRCSPMKGHSHVYWYRQLPEEGLKFMVYLQKENIIDESGMPKERFSAEFPKEGPSILRIQQVVRGDSAAYFCASSPWGGTNEKLFFGSGTQLSVL.

The chain employs TRBV15 and TRBJ1-3; D possibly corresponds to TRBD1 (5 bases). Germline CDR1 and CDR2: LNHNV and YYDKDF (reference sequence). The V gene lost 8 bases and the J gene lost 2 bases, with 13 bases spanning the gap. The length of the CDR3 is 14 residues. The CDR3 here is CATATGTAGNTIYF. The CDR3 bases are TGTGCCACCGCTACCGGGACGGCTGGAAACACCATATATTTT.

V is TRBV30 and J is TRBJ1-1; D may be TRBD1 (5 bases). The germline gives CDR1 GTSNPN, CDR2 SVGIG (reference sequence). Trimming shortened V by 5 bases and J by 1 base, and 14 bases separated the two germline ends. The CDR3 extends over 14 amino acids. Here the CDR3 DNA reads TGTGCCTGGGCTCCGGGACCTTCGAACACTGAAGCTTTCTTT. Translating gives CAWAPGPSNTEAFF.

The chain is built from TRBV3-1 and TRBJ2-7, with 11 bases aligning to TRBD2. With V trimmed by 0 bases and J by 5 bases, 9 bases remained unmatched. The length of the CDR3 is 17 residues. CDR1 and CDR2 (germline): LGHDT, YNNKEL (reference sequence). CDR3 amino acids: CASSQERLAGGLHEQYF. CDR3 DNA sequence: TGTGCCAGCAGCCAAGAACGGCTAGCGGGAGGATTGCACGAGCAGTACTTC.

This clonotype was seen a handful of times. The V and J genes are TRBV7-9 and TRBJ2-2; D is unclear. Germline CDR1 and CDR2: SEHNR and FQNEAQ (reference sequence). V was clipped by 6 bases and J by 3 bases, with 8 bases between them. The length of the CDR3 is 13 residues. CDR3 DNA sequence: TGTGCCAGCAGGGAGAGAGACACCGGGGAGCTGTTTTTT. Its protein product is CASRERDTGELFF.

This chain joins TRBV5-1 and TRBJ2-5; 12 nucleotides agree with TRBD2. This CDR3 is built from 16 residues. V was pared by 3 bases and J by 3 bases, with 6 bases of the junction left unmatched. Germline V gives CDR1 SGHRS, CDR2 YFSETQ. CDR3 bases: TGCGCCAGCAGCTCAGGACTAGCGGGAACAGAAGAGACCCAGTACTTC. This translates into CASSSGLAGTEETQYF.

This clonotype has a handful of counts. V gene TRBV27 combines with J gene TRBJ2-3; TRBD2 aligns across 9 bases. The CDR3 sequence is 15 residues long. Per germline, CDR1 MNHEY and CDR2 SMNVEV (reference sequence). V shed 6 bases, J shed 1 base, and the junction held 5 bases outside the gene matches. CDR3 DNA sequence: TGTGCCAGCAGGCTAGCGGGAACCGGCACAGATACGCAGTATTTT. This codes for CASRLAGTGTDTQYF.

The chain couples TRBV6-1 to TRBJ1-1; tentative D call: TRBD1 (6 bases). The V gene lost 5 bases and the J gene lost 11 bases, with 15 bases spanning the gap. This CDR3 is built from 12 residues. Looked up from germline, CDR1 is MNHNS and CDR2 is SASEGT. The CDR3 coding sequence is TGTGCCAGCAGTAGGGAAGGGGGTACGGCTTTCTTT. Protein sequence: CASSREGGTAFF.

This clonotype was detected a few times. The V gene is TRBV19, the J gene TRBJ2-7; D tentatively reads TRBD1 or TRBD2 (5 bases each). V was clipped by 5 bases and J by 0 bases, with 14 bases between them. CDR1 LNHDA and CDR2 SQIVND come from the germline V gene (reference sequence). CDR3 length: 15 amino acids. The CDR3 DNA reads TGTGCCAGTAGTCCAGGGACCGGGCGCTCCTACGAGCAGTACTTC. This encodes CASSPGTGRSYEQYF.

This clonotype has a count of ten or more. The chain links TRBV6-2 or TRBV6-3 to TRBJ2-7; 7 nucleotides agree with TRBD2. Germline loops: CDR1 MNHEY, CDR2 SVGEGT. With V trimmed by 7 bases and J by 2 bases, 5 bases remained unmatched. This CDR3 has 13 residues. CDR3 in DNA: TGTGCCAGCACCAGCGGGATGACCTACGAGCAGTACTTC. Encoded protein: CASTSGMTYEQYF.

This clonotype was seen many times. This chain uses TRBV12-3 or TRBV12-4 with TRBJ2-5; weak D call: TRBD2 (5 bases). This CDR3 comprises 13 residues. Between the trimmed V and J ends, which lost 4 bases and 5 bases, there was a span of 11 bases. The CDR3 is CASSSDSEETQYF. The CDR3 DNA is TGTGCCAGCAGTTCGGATAGCGAGGAGACCCAGTACTTC.

On this clonotype: Being one base from a much bigger clone, this may be a read error. V is TRBV2 and J is TRBJ1-1; maybe TRBD1 (5 bases). The CDR3 contains 16 residues. Germline CDR1 is SNHLY and CDR2 is FYNNEI. The CDR3, as DNA: TGTGCCAGCAGTGAAACGACAGCCTTAATGAACACTGAAGCTTCCTTT. This encodes CASSETTALMNTEASF.

The J gene is TRBJ2-4, the V gene TRBV28; TRBD2 aligns across 9 bases. The CDR3 length is 19 residues. V lost 3 bases to trimming and J lost 1 base; unmatched junction nucleotides: 13. CDR1 and CDR2 (germline): MDHEN, SYDVKM. Here the CDR3 DNA reads TGTGCCAGCAGTTTTCCCGCCAGACTAGCGGACTATGCCAAAAACATTCAGTACTTC. Residues: CASSFPARLADYAKNIQYF.

This clonotype was seen only once. J is TRBJ2-5 and V is TRBV4-1; tentative D call: TRBD1 (6 bases). Per the germline V gene, CDR1 is MGHRA and CDR2 is YSYEKL. With 0 bases removed from V and 5 bases from J, the gap between germline ends came to 10 bases. This CDR3 has 14 amino acids. The CDR3 loop reads CASSQELGAETQYF. In DNA, the CDR3 is TGCGCCAGCAGCCAAGAATTGGGGGCCGAGACCCAGTACTTC.

This clonotype was seen a handful of times. The rearrangement joins TRBV6-2 or TRBV6-3 to TRBJ1-6; D not certain. Trimming cost V 7 bases and J 10 bases, with 14 bases left between them. The CDR3 loop spans 13 amino acids. CDR1 is MNHEY and CDR2 is SVGEGT in the germline V gene. The CDR3 here is CASNRATGSPLHF. CDR3 nucleotides: TGTGCCAGCAATCGGGCCACCGGATCACCCCTCCACTTT.

This clonotype appeared a few times. The chain has TRBV2 and TRBJ2-3; D unclear. The CDR3 runs to 14 residues. From germline, CDR1 is SNHLY and CDR2 FYNNEI. V dropped 6 bases and J dropped 0 bases, with 10 bases sitting between them. The CDR3 DNA reads TGTGCCAGCAGCATAGCAGTTAGCACAGATACGCAGTATTTT. This codes for CASSIAVSTDTQYF.